The T cell receptor beta chain described here comes from a study of molecular identifiers for immune sequencing clone quantification. Study findings and constraints: Clones above 20 RNA copies contained over 99% of effector molecules and under 1% of naive molecules.

The bulk TCR libraries were made with methods described before and with listed TCR primers. TCRdb reprocessed the PCR reads with MiXCR, giving one entry per CDR3 protein. This sample has some 320,000 distinct CDR3 sequences, with 20% to 25% found just once. CDR1 SGHAT and CDR2 FQNNGV come from the germline V gene. The CDR3 is 17 residues long. Worth noting for this clonotype: Its antigen remains unknown. The junction and the germline gene differ at one end; a read error may be behind it.

The chain links TRBV11-2 to TRBJ2-2, with 8 nucleotides matching TRBD2. The TCR sequence derives from a human donor in good health. Some libraries in this study had Jurkat cell RNA spiked in. Sequencing input: naive CD8+ T cells from blood, with Jurkat cell RNA spiked in. Specified subset: FACS-sorted CD8+CD4-CCR7+CD45RA+ naive T cells. CDR3: CASSPTLRIGGAGELSF. The DNA of the CDR3 is TGTGCCAGCAGCCCAACATTGCGGATCGGGGGGGCCGGGGAGCTGTCTTTT.